The present T cell receptor (beta chain) was sequenced within a study of cytotoxic CD8 clonotypes in ibrutinib-treated CLL. Remarks on this clone: Antigen: not known.

Sequencing was designed to attain a depth spanning 1 in 200,000 to 1 in 1 million T cells. The method was immunoSEQ multiplex PCR; TCRdb's version includes in-frame clones alone and lacks a portion of them. Here the sample spans approximately 91,000 clones, around 75% being singletons. The V end lost 3 bases, the J end lost 3 bases, and 12 bases lay between the germline ends. This CDR3 is built from 14 residues. Germline CDR1 reads SQVTM; CDR2 reads ANQGSEA. Overall study findings and caveats: Ibrutinib response saw clonality rise, and progression saw it return toward baseline.

The clonotype originates from a human donor with chronic lymphocytic leukemia. The sequencing here drew on PBMCs, taken after 12 months of ibrutinib treatment. The chain combines TRBV29-1 with TRBJ2-1, with D possibly called TRBD1 or TRBD2 (6 bases each). The CDR3 protein is CSVDRGPVYNEQFF. The DNA for the CDR3 is TGCAGCGTTGACCGGGGGCCCGTCTACAATGAGCAGTTCTTC.